The entry below gives a single T cell receptor beta chain sequence along with its context. The table lists this clonotype with many counts. What this receptor recognizes is not known. Per-nucleotide qualities are absent, and no much larger clonotype sits a single base away. Using a constant-region primer and ProtoScript II reverse transcriptase, TCRbeta-specific cDNA was reverse-transcribed from 500 ng total RNA. Construction of the TCRbeta libraries relied on three nested rounds of multiplex PCR, following a slightly modified ARM-PCR procedure. Sample barcodes and Illumina adapters were attached in a final 25-cycle PCR using Deep VentR polymerase. Before sequencing, amplicons of 200-500 bp were gel-purified using a QIAquick gel extraction kit. TCRbeta amplicons were sequenced on an Illumina HiSeq 2500 with 250-bp paired-end reads. As for the original processing: To recover full CDR3 sequences, reads were quality-trimmed using Trimmomatic v0.33 and paired reads were then merged using FLASH v1.2.11. V, D and J germline segments were assigned to the rearranged TCRbeta sequences using MiGEC v1.2.1b. Clonotype statistics and Shannon-Wiener diversity indices were computed with VDJtools v1.0.0. To cut down on sampling bias, every analysis after diversity analysis relied on just the 250 most abundant clonotypes from each sample. TCRdb handled the public reads itself, with Q25 trimming in fastp and clone calling in MiXCR, and kept productive beta chains. Here each entry gathers all rows of one CDR3 protein and keeps the most common genes and DNA. TCRdb, not the original authors, processed these V and J calls. The sample records about 200,000 distinct CDR3 sequences, around 60% of which are singletons. Around 7.1% of the sample lies in the top ten.

The data are from a study of tumor-infiltrating lymphocytes in primary liver carcinoma (dated 2017 in TCRdb). Regarding the study in general: Between late 2015 and March 2016, 4 or 5 patients in China with histopathologically diagnosed primary liver carcinoma had surgical resection. Of the five patients, three men and two women aged 30 to 69 years, four had hepatocellular carcinoma and one had combined HCC and intrahepatic cholangiocarcinoma. The five patients had tumors of stage T1-T3 N0M0, with maximum diameters ranging from roughly 4.2 to 10 cm. Each sample produced roughly 3.5 to 7.13 million productive TCRbeta reads, and read depth showed no significant difference between tissue types. For each liver tumor, the study sampled five regions along with adjacent normal tissue and blood, and applied TCRbeta repertoire sequencing, expression microarrays and whole-exome sequencing. A total of some 35 specimens from 5 patients underwent TCRbeta repertoire sequencing, comprising 25 or so tumor regions, 5 adjacent noncancerous liver tissues and 5 peripheral blood samples. Technical replicate repertoires showed high reproducibility, with mean shared-clone rates roughly 0.87 and correlation coefficients above 0.95. Here is what the overall study found, with its caveats: Comparison of CD4+ and CD8+ T cell repertoires was precluded by the use of bulk unsorted samples. Pairs of tumor regions showed greater repertoire overlap (mean roughly 36%) than tumor-adjacent pairs (17%) or tumor-blood pairs (about 15%), which is consistent with antigen-driven expansion. Because sequencing covered only the TCR beta chain and unpaired alpha chains were not captured, true repertoire diversity is likely underestimated. Only five patients were included in the study, and the authors note that the findings should be validated in a larger study. Compared with blood, tumors had a significantly larger share of the repertoire taken up by the top 250 clones (p = 0.039).

Blood RNA was extracted from unsorted whole blood using TRIzol reagent, and germline DNA was obtained with the DNeasy Blood & Tissue kit. Chronic HBV infection was present in the patients, and the patients were treatment-naive at sampling. Roughly 3.9 milliliters of peripheral blood were collected into K2EDTA tubes before surgery. Sample: peripheral blood. The sequence was collected from a woman aged 60-75 years with primary liver carcinoma and hepatitis B virus infection.

The DNA reads as follows: TGCAGCGTTGAGGTTTGGGAAAACTATGGCTACACCTTC. It translates as CSVEVWENYGYTF. The chain links TRBV29-1 with TRBJ1-2; too little of a D gene remains to name it. The CDR3 runs 13 amino acids, cysteine and phenylalanine included. The DNA shown is the 39-base CDR3, in frame from base 1. Looking up the germline V gene yields CDR1 SQVTM and CDR2 ANQGSEA. V lost 3 bases and J lost 2 bases; the stretch between them is 10 bases long. The variable domain in full, with residues beyond the CDR3 obtained from the reference TRBV29-1 and TRBJ1-2 genes, is SAVISQKPSRDICQRGTSLTIQCQVDSQVTMMFWYRQQPGQSLTLIATANQGSEATYESGFVIDKFPISRPNLTFSTLTVSNMSPEDSSIYLCSVEVWENYGYTFGSGTRLTVV.